Following are 17 T cell receptor beta chains from one sample sequenced in a study of blood T cell repertoires in COVID-19. Profiling relied on immunoSEQ multiplex PCR, and the TCRdb table lists in-frame clones only, not all of them. The data hold over 110,000 clones, with about 87% observed a single time. Sample: PBMCs or T cells enriched from blood (not recorded which). These receptors all stem from a man aged 55 to 70 who had recovered from COVID-19.

This chain uses TRBV4-1 with TRBJ1-1, with 8 bases aligning to TRBD1. The V and J ends lost 0 bases and 5 bases, in that order; junction bases with no gene match: 5. CDR1 and CDR2 (germline): MGHRA, YSYEKL. There are 15 residues in the CDR3. In DNA, the CDR3 is TGCGCCAGCAGCCAAGATAGACAGGGGTCTACTGAAGCTTTCTTT. Encoded protein: CASSQDRQGSTEAFF.

V usage is TRBV6-4 and J usage is TRBJ2-3; D may be TRBD1 (5 bases). CDR1 and CDR2 (germline): MRHNA, SNTAGT. This CDR3 is built from 15 residues. Trimming left V 8 bases short and J 0 bases short, with 15 bases between. CDR3 sequence: CASGRTFSSTDTQYF. The DNA of the CDR3 is TGTGCCAGCGGAAGGACATTTTCTAGCACAGATACGCAGTATTTT.

The chain couples TRBV7-3 to TRBJ2-5, with D perhaps matching TRBD2 (5 bases). Germline V gene sequence: CDR1 SGHTA, CDR2 FQGTGA. Trimming removed 5 bases at V and 0 bases at J, with 16 bases between. The CDR3 length is 16 residues. The CDR3 DNA sequence: TGTGCCAGCAGCCCGCAAGCGGAGCTGTACCAAGAGACCCAGTACTTC. Protein sequence: CASSPQAELYQETQYF.

On this clone: The sample contains more than one DNA sequence encoding this CDR3. The rearrangement links TRBV28 to TRBJ1-1; no clear D. The CDR3 extends over 13 amino acids. Trimming took off 2 bases at V and 0 bases at J, with 4 bases between the two ends. Germline V lookup: CDR1 MDHEN, CDR2 SYDVKM. The CDR3, as DNA: TGTGCCAGCAGTTTAAGAGTGAACACTGAAGCTTTCTTT. This sequence encodes CASSLRVNTEAFF. The full variable domain, its missing parts supplied by reference TRBV28 and TRBJ1-1, is DVKVTQSSRYLVKRTGEKVFLECVQDMDHENMFWYRQDPGLGLRLIYFSYDVKMKEKGDIPEGYSVSREKKERFSLILESASTNQTSMYLCASSLRVNTEAFFGQGTRLTVV.

Notes on this clone: Mismatch with germline at one junction end may stem from a read error. The chain combines TRBV20-1 with TRBJ1-2; D is uncertain. The CDR3 covers 11 residues. Germline CDR1 is DFQATT and CDR2 is SNEGSKA (reference sequence). CDR3 DNA: TGCAGTGCTAGAAGTCTCCGCGAGCACCCCTTC. Amino acid sequence: CSARSLREHPF.

The chain carries TRBV19 and TRBJ2-2; 7 bases agree with TRBD1. The CDR3 extends over 18 amino acids. The V and J ends lost 4 bases and 0 bases, in that order; junction bases with no gene match: 11. Germline V gene data show CDR1 as LNHDA and CDR2 as SQIVND (reference sequence). The CDR3: CASSKPGQDPTNTGELFF. The CDR3 DNA reads TGTGCCAGTAGTAAACCCGGACAGGACCCCACGAACACCGGGGAGCTGTTTTTT.

This clone was seen a single time. V is TRBV6-5 and J is TRBJ1-1; tentative D call: TRBD1 (6 bases). CDR3 length: 15 amino acids. V lost 6 bases and J 4 bases, leaving 18 bases between the germline ends. Germline CDR1 MNHEY, CDR2 SVGAGI. The CDR3 loop is CASSFQAMDSTEAFF. The CDR3 DNA reads TGTGCCAGCAGCTTTCAAGCAATGGACAGCACTGAAGCTTTCTTT.

CDR3 nucleotides: TGCGCCAGCAGCAAACGGACAGGGAGAGGTGAAAAACTGTTTTTT. It yields the protein CASSKRTGRGEKLFF. The chain recombines TRBV5-1 with TRBJ1-4; 8 bases agree with TRBD1. The germline V gene has CDR1 SGHRS and CDR2 YFSETQ. Germline trimming cut 4 bases from V and 7 bases from J; bases unmatched to any gene: 9. The CDR3 covers 15 residues.

The CDR3: CASSFSPGQKSSYNEQFF. CDR3 nucleotides: TGTGCCAGCAGTTTTAGTCCGGGACAGAAGAGCTCCTACAATGAGCAGTTCTTC. The V call is TRBV28, the J call TRBJ2-1; TRBD1 aligns across 7 bases. The CDR3 is 18 residues long. The ends lost 3 bases at V and 0 bases at J; junction bases unmatched: 11. Germline V CDR1 and CDR2: MDHEN, SYDVKM.

The rearrangement links TRBV7-6 to TRBJ1-6, with D uncertain. CDR1 is SGHVS, CDR2 FNYEAQ, per germline. The CDR3 is 15 residues long. The V end was cut by 5 bases, the J end by 9 bases, with 17 bases between. The CDR3 region has the DNA TGTGCCAGCAGCCCTAGGAGGGAGGGTGGTTCACCCCTCCACTTT. Its translation is CASSPRREGGSPLHF.

The chain carries TRBV12-3 or TRBV12-4 and TRBJ2-1, with D possibly being TRBD1 (5 bases). Trimming stripped 5 bases from V and 9 bases from J, with 14 bases between. The CDR3 consists of 13 residues. This chain's CDR3 is CASSTMSRAEQFF. The CDR3 DNA reads as TGTGCCAGCAGTACTATGAGCAGGGCTGAGCAGTTCTTC.

The CDR3 spells CASSEALRGVTRNYYEQYF. In DNA form, the CDR3 reads TGTGCCAGCAGTGAAGCACTGCGCGGGGTGACACGAAACTACTACGAGCAGTACTTC. The chain uses TRBV6-1 and TRBJ2-7, with D tentatively TRBD2 (6 bases). V was clipped by 0 bases and J by 3 bases, with 24 bases between them. In germline, CDR1 is MNHNS, CDR2 SASEGT. The CDR3 covers 19 residues.

The V call is TRBV30, the J call TRBJ2-1, with 10 bases aligning to TRBD2. Germline V gene sequence: CDR1 GTSNPN, CDR2 SVGIG (reference sequence). The V gene end was trimmed by 3 bases and the J gene end by 1 base; junction bases not matched to a gene: 6. CDR3 length equals 16 residues. The CDR3 loop is CAWRGLAGGSYNEQFF. Here the CDR3 DNA reads TGTGCCTGGAGGGGCTTAGCGGGAGGTTCCTACAATGAGCAGTTCTTC. The full variable domain, in which reference TRBV30 and TRBJ2-1 provide the parts outside the CDR3, is SQTIHQWPATLVQPVGSPLSLECTVEGTSNPNLYWYRQAAGRGLQLLFYSVGIGQISSEVPQNLSASRPQDRQFILSSKKLLLSDSGFYLCAWRGLAGGSYNEQFFGPGTRLTVL.

The chain couples TRBV5-8 to TRBJ2-5; 14 bases are shared with TRBD2. The CDR3 runs to 15 residues. Germline values: CDR1 SGHTS, CDR2 YDEGEE. The V gene end was trimmed by 4 bases and the J gene end by 3 bases; junction bases not matched to a gene: 2. This CDR3 reads CASSPGLAGEETQYF. The CDR3 DNA sequence: TGTGCCAGCAGCCCGGGACTAGCGGGAGAAGAGACCCAGTACTTC.

The rearrangement joins TRBV5-4 to TRBJ2-5, with TRBD2 matching over 11 bases. The CDR3 has 16 residues. From germline, CDR1 is SGHNT and CDR2 YYREEE (reference sequence). V shed 4 bases, J shed 3 bases, and the junction held 8 bases outside the gene matches. The CDR3 spells CASSHHSGGAEETQYF. The CDR3 nucleotides are TGTGCCAGCAGCCACCATAGCGGGGGGGCCGAAGAGACCCAGTACTTC.

V is TRBV18 and J is TRBJ2-1, with TRBD2 matching 11 bases. CDR1 and CDR2 (germline): KGHSH, LQKENI. This CDR3 has 18 amino acids. J was trimmed by 7 bases and V by 1 base; bases with no gene match: 12. CDR3 sequence (DNA): TGTGCCAGCTCACCACAAGGACTAGCGGGCTCCCTAGGGAATGAGCAGTTCTTC. Amino acid sequence: CASSPQGLAGSLGNEQFF.

This sequence joins TRBV29-1 and TRBJ1-2, with D maybe TRBD1 (5 bases). The CDR3 has 12 residues. V lost 4 bases and J 8 bases, leaving 14 bases between the germline ends. Germline loops: CDR1 SQVTM, CDR2 ANQGSEA. The CDR3: CSVVGVRRGYTF. CDR3 DNA: TGCAGCGTTGTAGGGGTCCGCAGGGGCTACACCTTC.